This TCR beta chain was captured by sequencing in a study of blood T cell repertoires in COVID-19. CDR1 and CDR2 (germline): MNHEY, SMNVEV (reference sequence). This CDR3 region has 15 residues. V lost 5 bases and J lost 0; bases outside the gene matches: 5. The table came from immunoSEQ multiplex PCR; TCRdb's copy has only in-frame clones and leaves some out. This table holds 250,000 to 350,000 clones, 87% found once. This TCR derives from a woman between 50 and 59 years old who had recovered from COVID-19. Sequencing was performed on peripheral blood. The chain has TRBV27 and TRBJ1-1; 8 nucleotides line up with TRBD1. CDR3 coding DNA: TGTGCCAGCAGTCCCGGACAGGGAATGAACACTGAAGCTTTCTTT. The encoded protein is CASSPGQGMNTEAFF.